The present T cell receptor beta chain was sequenced within a study of neoadjuvant anti-PD-1 for oral cavity cancer. Study in general: Before surgery, most patients got three to four biweekly 3 mg/kg nivolumab doses. Study conclusions and caveats: PBMC Gini-index clonality exceeded responders' in non-responders post-nivolumab.

These newly diagnosed stage II-IVA oral cavity squamous cell carcinoma patients had no prior systemic or radiation treatment. The CDR3 has 14 residues. Deletions cut 2 bases from V and 0 bases from J, with 3 bases between. The germline CDR1 and CDR2 sequences are SGDLS and YYNGEE. Most PBMC samples had approximately 440 ng input DNA in six replicates. The repertoire was sequenced with immunoSEQ multiplex PCR; TCRdb's copy has only in-frame clones and lacks some. The sample lists 60,000 to 75,000 clones, roughly three quarters occurring once. To note about this clone: The antigen remains unidentified.

This TCR came from a person between 40 and 80 years old with oral cavity squamous cell carcinoma. The rearrangement uses TRBV9 and TRBJ2-6; D is ambiguous. Sequencing used PBMCs, obtained before nivolumab (anti-PD-1) treatment. CDR3 sequence: CASSVDSGANVLTF. The CDR3 DNA reads TGTGCCAGCAGCGTCGACTCTGGGGCCAACGTCCTGACTTTC.